The TCR beta chain under discussion was sequenced for a study of blood T cells in healthy people across ages. This clonotype has just a few counts. Germline assignment: CDR1 SEHNR and CDR2 FQNEAQ (reference sequence). The CDR3 spans 14 residues. V gave up 6 bases and J gave up 7 bases; unmatched junction bases: 10. The use of a sample-barcoded 5' primer and a J-beta primer mix characterized a second PCR of roughly 7 to 11 cycles. TCRdb analysed the 5' RACE reads with MiXCR anew, one entry per CDR3 protein. This table holds roughly 500,000 distinct CDR3 sequences, 27% found once. The sequence came from a woman between 65 and 79 years old in good health. Sequenced material: blood. The chain is built from TRBV7-9 and TRBJ2-5; 8 bases align to TRBD1. CDR3 region: CASSLGQDGGTQYF. CDR3 bases: TGTGCCAGCAGTCTGGGACAGGACGGAGGGACCCAGTACTTC.